The 27 T cell receptor beta chains below were found in one sample sequenced in a study of naive and memory T cell subsets. An oligonucleotide containing a UMI was ligated to the 3' end of TCR cDNA. Four PCR rounds used nested alpha and beta constant region primers plus the SP2 primer. TCRdb reprocessed the 5' RACE reads via MiXCR and lists one record per CDR3 protein. The sample consists of approximately 58,000 distinct CDR3 sequences, around 7.3% of them appearing once. The receptor source for this set is a male donor in good health.

The table lists this clonotype with many counts. The junction departs from the called germline gene at one end, perhaps through a read error. The chain is built from TRBV6-1 and TRBJ2-2; the D gene could be TRBD1 or TRBD2 (5 bases each). The length of the CDR3 is 14 residues. Germline-derived CDR1 and CDR2 are MNHNS and SASEGT. The CDR3 DNA sequence: TGTGCCAGCAGTGAAGTCCCGGGGCCTGGGGGGCTGTTTTTT. This encodes CASSEVPGPGGLFF.

In its sample, this clonotype was seen a few times. Sequence at one end of the junction differs from germline and may be a read error. The chain recombines TRBV7-7 with TRBJ2-5; D possibly matches TRBD1 or TRBD2 (5 bases each). The CDR3 sequence is 13 residues long. Germline CDR1 is SSHAT and CDR2 is FNYEAQ (reference sequence). DNA for the CDR3: TGTGCCAACAGCCCGGGGCTGCAAGAGACCCAGTACTTC. Translation: CANSPGLQETQYF. The entire variable domain, with the rest obtained from reference TRBV7-7 and TRBJ2-5, is as follows: GAGVSQSPRYKVTKRGQDVTLRCDPISSHATLYWYQQALGQGPEFLTYFNYEAQPDKSGLPSDRFSAERPEGSISTLTIQRTEQRDSAMYRCANSPGLQETQYFGPGTRLLVL.

The V and J genes are TRBV7-9 and TRBJ2-7; weak D call: TRBD2 (6 bases). Trimming shortened V by 5 bases and J by 3 bases, and 17 bases separated the two germline ends. In germline, CDR1 is SEHNR, CDR2 FQNEAQ (reference sequence). The CDR3 covers 15 residues. The CDR3 loop reads CASSAGPLSGYEQYF. Written as DNA, the CDR3 is TGTGCCAGCAGCGCGGGGCCACTCTCCGGCTACGAGCAGTACTTC.

This clonotype was detected only a few times. The chain joins TRBV25-1 to TRBJ2-7, with 7 bases fitting TRBD1. V lost 4 bases to trimming and J lost 2 bases; unmatched junction nucleotides: 8. Germline-derived CDR1 and CDR2 are MGHDK and SYGVNS. The CDR3 covers 15 residues. CDR3 region: CASSANDRVPYEQYF. CDR3 bases: TGTGCCAGCAGTGCCAATGACAGGGTCCCCTACGAGCAGTACTTC.

V is TRBV30 and J is TRBJ1-5; TRBD1 might be the D (5 bases). Trimming stripped 1 base from V and 5 bases from J, with 9 bases between. The germline CDR1 and CDR2 sequences are GTSNPN and SVGIG (reference sequence). The CDR3 sequence is 13 residues long. DNA for the CDR3: TGTGCCTGGAGTGACCTGGGGGATCAGCCCCAGCATTTT. Protein product: CAWSDLGDQPQHF. The entire variable domain, with the rest obtained from reference TRBV30 and TRBJ1-5, is as follows: SQTIHQWPATLVQPVGSPLSLECTVEGTSNPNLYWYRQAAGRGLQLLFYSVGIGQISSEVPQNLSASRPQDRQFILSSKKLLLSDSGFYLCAWSDLGDQPQHFGDGTRLSIL.

This sequence joins TRBV20-1 and TRBJ1-5; D is possibly TRBD1 (5 bases). CDR3 length: 14 amino acids. V was shortened by 0 bases and J by 3 bases, with 9 bases between the two germline ends. The germline V gene encodes CDR1 DFQATT and CDR2 SNEGSKA (reference sequence). As DNA, the CDR3 is TGCAGTGCTAGAGATCAGGGCAACAATCAGCCCCAGCATTTT. Its protein product is CSARDQGNNQPQHF.

This clonotype came up many times. The chain links TRBV28 to TRBJ2-2; TRBD1 matches at 9 bases. V gave up 4 bases and J gave up 6 bases; unmatched junction bases: 12. Looked up from germline, CDR1 is MDHEN and CDR2 is SYDVKM. There are 17 residues in the CDR3. The CDR3 spells CASSSFGTGRGAGELFF. CDR3 nucleotide sequence: TGTGCCAGCAGTTCCTTCGGGACAGGGAGAGGGGCCGGGGAGCTGTTTTTT.

This clonotype turned up a few times. The gene calls are TRBV3-1 and TRBJ2-7; D remains ambiguous. Germline V gene data show CDR1 as LGHDT and CDR2 as YNNKEL (reference sequence). This CDR3 is built from 14 residues. V was trimmed by 4 bases and J by 3 bases, leaving 13 bases between them. CDR3 sequence (DNA): TGTGCCAGCAGCCCGGCCGTAGGGCGCTACGAGCAGTACTTC. It codes for CASSPAVGRYEQYF.

V is TRBV6-6 and J is TRBJ1-4; 10 bases agree with TRBD1. CDR3 length: 12 residues. The V and J ends lost 10 bases and 6 bases, in that order; junction bases with no gene match: 2. Germline CDR1 reads MNHNY; CDR2 reads SVGAGI (reference sequence). For the CDR3, the DNA is TGTGCCACCGGGACAGGGGATGAAAAACTGTTTTTT. Its protein is CATGTGDEKLFF.

This chain joins TRBV12-3 or TRBV12-4 and TRBJ2-1; 13 nucleotides line up with TRBD2. V dropped 4 bases and J dropped 8; count of bases not matched to a gene: 5. The CDR3 consists of 15 residues. The CDR3 DNA sequence: TGTGCCAGCAGTTGGGGACTAGCGGGGTCCCATGAGCAGTTCTTC. It is translated as CASSWGLAGSHEQFF.

This chain joins TRBV6-1 and TRBJ2-1; 13 positions agree with TRBD2. This CDR3 has 17 residues. V dropped 0 bases and J dropped 12; count of bases not matched to a gene: 11. CDR1 is MNHNS and CDR2 is SASEGT in the germline V gene. The CDR3 bases are TGTGCCAGCAGTGAAGCTCAAAGGACTAGCGGGAGATGGGGGCAGTTCTTC. Translating it yields CASSEAQRTSGRWGQFF.

This clonotype was seen more than once but under ten times. The chain carries TRBV5-1 and TRBJ2-7; no definite D call. The CDR3 is 15 residues long. Looked up from germline, CDR1 is SGHRS and CDR2 is YFSETQ. V was cut by 0 bases and J by 6 bases, with 16 bases left in between. The CDR3 sequence: CASSLDHSPGLEQYF. DNA for the CDR3: TGCGCCAGCAGCTTGGATCATTCCCCCGGCCTCGAGCAGTACTTC.

This clonotype came up a few times. The chain has TRBV5-1 and TRBJ1-1, with D tentatively TRBD1 (5 bases). Germline lookup yields CDR1 SGHRS and CDR2 YFSETQ. CDR3 length equals 14 residues. V gave up 3 bases and J gave up 1 base, with 10 bases separating them. The CDR3 sequence: CASSSGHSNTEAFF. The CDR3 region has the DNA TGCGCCAGCAGCTCTGGACACTCGAACACTGAAGCTTTCTTT.

This clonotype was counted a few times. The rearrangement joins TRBV9 to TRBJ1-6; maybe TRBD1 (5 bases). The CDR3 totals 17 residues. V lost 4 bases, J lost 7 bases, and 21 bases lay in between. CDR1 is SGDLS, CDR2 YYNGEE, per germline. The CDR3: CASSREGAGLPNSPLHF. For the CDR3, the DNA is TGTGCCAGCAGCAGAGAAGGGGCCGGACTACCCAATTCACCCCTCCACTTT.

This clonotype was counted ten times or more. The CDR3 sequence: CSVPAGRAEGPQHF. CDR3 sequence (DNA): TGCAGTGTCCCGGCGGGTCGGGCTGAGGGGCCCCAGCATTTT. The V call is TRBV20-1, the J call TRBJ1-5; D gene ambiguous. Looked up from germline, CDR1 is DFQATT and CDR2 is SNEGSKA (reference sequence). The CDR3 has 14 residues. The V end lost 7 bases, the J end lost 9 bases, and 22 bases lay between the germline ends.

There are many counts of this clonotype. The CDR3 sequence: CASSLENPDRRGEKLFF. The DNA for the CDR3 is TGCGCCAGCAGCCTAGAGAACCCGGACAGACGGGGTGAAAAACTGTTTTTT. The genes are TRBV4-1 and TRBJ1-4, with D perhaps TRBD1 (6 bases). This CDR3 region has 17 residues. CDR1 is MGHRA, CDR2 YSYEKL, per germline. Trimming removed 4 bases at V and 7 bases at J, with 22 bases between.

At least ten counts were recorded for this clonotype. V and J are TRBV9 and TRBJ2-1, with 8 positions matching TRBD2. V shed 0 bases, J shed 8 bases, and the junction held 7 bases outside the gene matches. The CDR3 length is 15 residues. Germline V gene lookup returns CDR1 SGDLS and CDR2 YYNGEE. The CDR3 is CASSVVAGGTYEQFF. CDR3 nucleotide sequence: TGTGCCAGCAGCGTAGTTGCGGGGGGCACCTATGAGCAGTTCTTC. The full variable domain, its missing parts supplied by reference TRBV9 and TRBJ2-1, is DSGVTQTPKHLITATGQRVTLRCSPRSGDLSVYWYQQSLDQGLQFLIQYYNGEERAKGNILERFSAQQFPDLHSELNLSSLELGDSALYFCASSVVAGGTYEQFFGPGTRLTVL.

This clonotype was counted at least ten times. J is TRBJ1-1 and V is TRBV20-1, with no clear D. This CDR3 has 11 residues. V was pared by 3 bases and J by 6 bases, with 8 bases between. Germline V gives CDR1 DFQATT, CDR2 SNEGSKA (reference sequence). CDR3 bases: TGCAGTGCTAGCTCCAGTTCTGAAGCTTTCTTT. Protein product: CSASSSSEAFF.

This clonotype was seen at least ten times. The chain links TRBV9 to TRBJ1-3; D call uncertain. This CDR3 is built from 16 residues. Trimming removed 4 bases from V and 3 bases from J, with 17 bases in between. Germline CDR1 reads SGDLS; CDR2 reads YYNGEE. In DNA form, the CDR3 reads TGTGCCAGCAGCTCTGGAGATGAGTCGAGTGGAAACACCATATATTTT. It specifies CASSSGDESSGNTIYF.

There are a few counts of this clonotype. This chain uses TRBV18 with TRBJ2-5; D is unresolved. The CDR3 spans 11 residues. Germline CDR1 and CDR2: KGHSH and LQKENI. Trimming cost V 6 bases and J 5 bases, with 7 bases left between them. In DNA form, the CDR3 reads TGTGCCAGCTCCACTTTGGAGACCCAGTACTTC. Translated: CASSTLETQYF.

This chain uses TRBV11-2 with TRBJ2-5; 7 bases agree with TRBD1. This CDR3 comprises 16 residues. The junction had 8 bases not matched to a gene; V was cut back by 4 bases and J by 0 bases. Germline V lookup: CDR1 SGHAT, CDR2 FQNNGV. The CDR3 protein is CASSSTGQINQETQYF. The CDR3 DNA is TGTGCCAGCAGCTCGACGGGACAGATCAACCAAGAGACCCAGTACTTC.

This clonotype was seen more than once but under ten times. The chain links TRBV29-1 to TRBJ2-7; the match to TRBD1 covers 10 bases. J was trimmed by 5 bases and V by 8 bases; bases with no gene match: 9. Germline CDR1 and CDR2: SQVTM and ANQGSEA. The CDR3 runs to 13 residues. Written as DNA, the CDR3 is TGCAGCATCCCGGGACAGGGGATCGACGAGCAGTACTTC. This translates into CSIPGQGIDEQYF.

The V call is TRBV7-7, the J call TRBJ1-4; tentatively, D is TRBD1 (6 bases). Germline values: CDR1 SSHAT, CDR2 FNYEAQ (reference sequence). The CDR3 spans 13 residues. V lost 5 bases and J lost 4, with 8 bases in between. The CDR3, as DNA: TGTGCCAGCAGCCGGACAGTTAATGAAAAACTGTTTTTT. Translation: CASSRTVNEKLFF.

CDR3 residues: CASSIQGLISTDTQYF. The CDR3 nucleotides are TGTGCCAGCAGCATACAGGGCCTAATAAGCACAGATACGCAGTATTTT. V and J are TRBV5-4 and TRBJ2-3; possible D gene TRBD1, 6 bases. Germline loops: CDR1 SGHNT, CDR2 YYREEE (reference sequence). V was cut by 4 bases and J by 0 bases, with 15 bases left in between. The CDR3 has 16 amino acids.

Only a few counts were recorded for this clonotype. This chain joins TRBV19 and TRBJ2-3, with 9 bases fitting TRBD2. The trim removed 1 base at V and 5 bases at J, leaving 7 bases unmatched. Germline V gene lookup returns CDR1 LNHDA and CDR2 SQIVND (reference sequence). The CDR3 length is 16 residues. The CDR3 is CASSIAAAGGGDTQYF. Written as DNA, the CDR3 is TGTGCCAGTAGTATAGCAGCAGCGGGAGGAGGAGATACGCAGTATTTT.

This clonotype was counted a few times. At one end the junction does not follow the germline gene, possibly because of a read error. The genes are TRBV12-3 or TRBV12-4 and TRBJ2-7; D gene ambiguous. There are 15 residues in the CDR3. The CDR3 reads CASSLARGASYEQYF. For the CDR3, the DNA is TGTGCCAGCAGCTTAGCCCGCGGAGCCTCCTACGAGCAGTACTTC.

The table lists this clonotype with a few counts. The J gene is TRBJ1-5, the V gene TRBV6-2 or TRBV6-3; TRBD1 agrees at 7 bases. This CDR3 has 16 residues. The germline V gene has CDR1 MNHEY and CDR2 SVGEGT. Germline trimming cut 0 bases from V and 7 bases from J; bases unmatched to any gene: 9. CDR3 sequence reads: CASSYSSAGGQQPQHF. The DNA for the CDR3 is TGTGCCAGCAGTTACTCGTCGGCAGGGGGACAGCAGCCCCAGCATTTT.